These 15 T cell receptor beta chains originate from one sample sequenced in a study of T cells in Graves' hyperthyroidism and ophthalmopathy. TCR beta CDR3 regions were amplified from RNA transcripts. A first-round RT-PCR of the TCR CDR3 used the HTBI primer set. TCRdb analysed the multiplex PCR reads with MiXCR anew, one entry per CDR3 protein. The data show 300,000 to 450,000 distinct CDR3 sequences, around a sixth seen once. Material: blood. All receptors come from a woman in her late teens or twenties with Graves' hyperthyroidism that later progressed to Graves' ophthalmopathy.

The chain is built from TRBV9 and TRBJ1-6, with 7 bases aligning to TRBD1. This CDR3 is 15 amino acids long. Trimming took 3 bases from V and 7 from J; bases not matched to a gene: 7. CDR1 SGDLS and CDR2 YYNGEE come from the germline V gene. This CDR3 is CASSAQGIPNSPLHF. In nucleotides, the CDR3 is TGTGCCAGCAGCGCACAGGGGATTCCCAATTCACCCCTCCACTTT.

This clonotype was seen repeatedly, ten times or more. This chain uses TRBV13 with TRBJ2-3; 7 bases are shared with TRBD2. This CDR3 comprises 15 residues. The germline CDR1 and CDR2 sequences are PRHDT and FYEKMQ (reference sequence). Trimming cost V 3 bases and J 2 bases; bases outside gene matches: 5. The CDR3 coding sequence is TGTGCCAGCAGCTTCCGGGAGGCCCTCACAGATACGCAGTATTTT. Translated, it gives CASSFREALTDTQYF.

This chain uses TRBV4-3 with TRBJ2-2; D is ambiguous. Germline CDR1 reads LGHNA; CDR2 reads YSLEER. This CDR3 has 15 amino acids. The V gene lost 3 bases and the J gene lost 5 bases, with 13 bases spanning the gap. The DNA for the CDR3 is TGCGCCAGCAGCCAGGACCCTTCTCCGACCGGGGAGCTGTTTTTT. Residues: CASSQDPSPTGELFF.

This clonotype has ten or more counts. V and J are TRBV5-1 and TRBJ2-7; 7 positions match TRBD2. CDR1 is SGHRS and CDR2 is YFSETQ in the germline V gene. V lost 7 bases to trimming and J lost 6 bases; unmatched junction nucleotides: 19. This CDR3 contains 16 residues. CDR3: CASSRTSGGRMGEQYF. The CDR3 DNA reads TGCGCCAGCTCCCGGACCTCGGGCGGGAGAATGGGCGAGCAGTACTTC.

This clonotype was counted many times. The V gene is TRBV20-1, the J gene TRBJ2-1; a weak D match, TRBD2 (5 bases). Germline CDR1 is DFQATT and CDR2 is SNEGSKA (reference sequence). The CDR3 extends over 15 amino acids. V lost 0 bases and J 10 bases, leaving 19 bases between the germline ends. CDR3 sequence (DNA): TGCAGTGCTAGAGATAGGCTAGCCATTCCATGGGAGCAGTTCTTC. Its protein product is CSARDRLAIPWEQFF.

With respect to this clonotype: Since a much larger clone is just one base distant, this may be a read error. The V call is TRBV19, the J call TRBJ1-5; tentative D call: TRBD1 (5 bases). Per germline, CDR1 LNHDA and CDR2 SQIVND (reference sequence). The CDR3 covers 17 residues. Trimming removed 3 bases from V and 3 bases from J, with 18 bases in between. CDR3 sequence: CASSISAGLRLNQPQHF. The CDR3 DNA reads TGTGCCAGTAGTATTTCGGCAGGGCTCAGGCTCAATCAGCCCCAGCATTTT.

At least ten counts were recorded for this clonotype. V and J are TRBV12-3 or TRBV12-4 and TRBJ1-1, with D unresolved. With 1 base removed from V and 4 bases from J, the gap between germline ends came to 4 bases. The CDR3 sequence is 12 residues long. This CDR3 reads CASSLVGTEAFF. The CDR3 region has the DNA TGTGCCAGCAGTTTAGTGGGCACTGAAGCTTTCTTT.

This clonotype has only a few counts. The chain uses TRBV28 and TRBJ2-5; 13 nucleotides line up with TRBD2. With 4 bases clipped from V and 1 base from J, the junction kept 3 bases outside the gene matches. The CDR3 is 16 residues long. Germline-derived CDR1 and CDR2 are MDHEN and SYDVKM. The CDR3 DNA sequence: TGTGCCAGCAGTTCCGGGACTAGCGGGACCCAAGAGACCCAGTACTTC. This sequence encodes CASSSGTSGTQETQYF.

This clonotype was found many times. V is TRBV10-3 and J is TRBJ2-7, with 10 nucleotides matching TRBD1. This CDR3 spans 14 amino acids. The germline CDR1 and CDR2 sequences are ENHRY and SYGVKD. Germline trimming cut 7 bases from V and 4 bases from J; bases unmatched to any gene: 7. The CDR3 region is CAINPGQGKYEQYF. CDR3 nucleotides: TGTGCCATCAATCCGGGACAGGGGAAATACGAGCAGTACTTC.

This clonotype turned up a few times. The rearrangement links TRBV28 to TRBJ1-3, with 7 bases lining up with TRBD1. The CDR3 spans 15 residues. J lost 4 bases, V lost 10 bases, and 13 bases had no gene match. The germline gives CDR1 MDHEN, CDR2 SYDVKM. The CDR3 region has the DNA TGTGCCACCGAGAGGGCAACAGGGGTCGGAAACACCATATATTTT. This translates into CATERATGVGNTIYF. Full variable domain (outside the CDR3, taken from reference TRBV28 and TRBJ1-3): DVKVTQSSRYLVKRTGEKVFLECVQDMDHENMFWYRQDPGLGLRLIYFSYDVKMKEKGDIPEGYSVSREKKERFSLILESASTNQTSMYLCATERATGVGNTIYFGEGSWLTVV.

In its sample, this clonotype was seen many times. The chain joins TRBV5-6 to TRBJ2-1, with 8 nucleotides matching TRBD2. Per germline, CDR1 SGHDT and CDR2 YYEEEE. The CDR3 is 17 amino acids. The V and J ends lost 5 bases and 3 bases, in that order; junction bases with no gene match: 13. CDR3 nucleotides: TGTGCCAGCAGTTCTGAAGGGGCTAGCGGGTACTACAATGAGCAGTTCTTC. This translates into CASSSEGASGYYNEQFF.

This clonotype has only one observation. The rearrangement joins TRBV6-1 to TRBJ2-7; TRBD2 agrees at 8 bases. In germline, CDR1 is MNHNS, CDR2 SASEGT. J was trimmed by 4 bases and V by 10 bases; bases with no gene match: 9. The CDR3 sequence is 13 residues long. The CDR3 is CATLFTSGYEQYF. The CDR3 DNA is TGTGCCACCCTATTCACTAGCGGATACGAGCAGTACTTC.

The sample holds a few counts of this clonotype. Possible read error: a much larger clone is one base away. The rearrangement uses TRBV5-1 and TRBJ1-1; D remains unclear. Germline V gene data show CDR1 as SGHRS and CDR2 as YFSETQ. CDR3 length: 14 residues. As DNA, the CDR3 is TGCGCCAGCGGCTTGGTAGAGCTGAACACTGAAGCTTTCTTT. This encodes CASGLVELNTEAFF.

A note on this clonotype: A much larger clone lies a single base off, so this may be a read error. The chain has TRBV27 and TRBJ2-2, with 16 bases aligning to TRBD2. Germline trimming cut 5 bases from V and 6 bases from J; bases unmatched to any gene: 18. This CDR3 contains 21 residues. The germline V gene has CDR1 MNHEY and CDR2 SMNVEV (reference sequence). The CDR3 reads CASSLRAGTSGRGSVPGELFF. The CDR3 nucleotides are TGTGCCAGCAGTCTACGAGCCGGGACTAGCGGGAGGGGGTCTGTTCCCGGGGAGCTGTTTTTT.

The chain carries TRBV7-2 and TRBJ1-2; no firm D call. Germline V lookup: CDR1 SGHTA, CDR2 FQGNSA. The V and J ends lost 5 bases and 6 bases respectively, with 13 bases between them. This CDR3 is built from 13 residues. DNA for the CDR3: TGTGCCAGCAGCCTCGGAGGGTCGGATGGCTACACCTTC. Translating it yields CASSLGGSDGYTF. Looking up the rest from reference TRBV7-2 and TRBJ1-2 gives the full variable domain: GAGVSQSPSNKVTEKGKDVELRCDPISGHTALYWYRQSLGQGLEFLIYFQGNSAPDKSGLPSDRFSAERTGGSVSTLTIQRTQQEDSAVYLCASSLGGSDGYTFGSGTRLTVV.